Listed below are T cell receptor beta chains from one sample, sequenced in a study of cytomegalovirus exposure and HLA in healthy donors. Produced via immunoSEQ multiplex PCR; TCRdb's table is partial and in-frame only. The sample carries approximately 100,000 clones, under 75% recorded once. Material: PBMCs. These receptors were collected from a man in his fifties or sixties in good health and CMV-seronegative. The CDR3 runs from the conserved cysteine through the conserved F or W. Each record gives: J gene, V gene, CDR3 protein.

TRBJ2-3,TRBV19,CASSTAGRAGEDTQYF
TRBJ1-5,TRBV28,CASSLGGSNQPQHF
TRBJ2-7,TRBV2,CASTPGLAGDPYEQYF
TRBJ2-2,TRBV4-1,CASSPVPGELFF
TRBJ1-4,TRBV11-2,CASSLNPGQGNEKLFF
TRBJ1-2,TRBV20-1,CSGPTNYGYTF
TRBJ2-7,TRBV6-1,CASSEASTYEQYF
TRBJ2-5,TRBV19,CASSRDYQETQYF
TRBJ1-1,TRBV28,CASTPGTGGTEAFF
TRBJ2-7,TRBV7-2,CASSLSRDPRYEQYF
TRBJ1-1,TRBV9,CASSDGGDTEAFF
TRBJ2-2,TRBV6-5,CASSYRGEGTGELFF
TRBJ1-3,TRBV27,CASSITGDAGNTIYF
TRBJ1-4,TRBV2,CASSVKKLFF
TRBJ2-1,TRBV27,CASSFRVTSGNGARYNEQFF
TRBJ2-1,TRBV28,CATSRPPLGGAYNEQFF
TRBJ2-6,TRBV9,CASSVVAGLGANVLTF
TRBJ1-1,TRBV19,CASRSGTVEAFF
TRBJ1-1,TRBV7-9,CASSFTGGSTEAFF
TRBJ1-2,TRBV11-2,CASSLVWEGRYGYTF
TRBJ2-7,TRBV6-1,CASRSYEQYF
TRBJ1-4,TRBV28,CASSTTRAGNEKLFF
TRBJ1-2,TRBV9,CASSVSLSPGTPNYGYTF
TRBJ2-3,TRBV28,CASSLREDPDTQYF
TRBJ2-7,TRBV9,CASSVEGSGSFYEQYF
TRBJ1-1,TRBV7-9,CASSFGVGQAEAFF
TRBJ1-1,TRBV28,CASSLLQPNTEAFF
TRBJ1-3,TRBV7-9,CASSQQARGGIGNTIYF
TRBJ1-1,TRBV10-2,CASREITGGGGEAFF
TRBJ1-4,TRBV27,CASSYSKTVSNEKLFF
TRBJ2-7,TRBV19,CASSPRGRGSGYEQYF
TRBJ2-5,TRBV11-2,CASSLDSQETQYF
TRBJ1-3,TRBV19,CASREHSGNTIYF
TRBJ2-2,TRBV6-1,CATHPWGDTGELFF
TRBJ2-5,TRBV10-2,CASKDSTRETQYF
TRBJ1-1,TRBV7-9,CASSFEGGLGTFF
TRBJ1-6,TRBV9,CASSVGRSRNSPLHF
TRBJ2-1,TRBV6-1,CASRTGVSYNEQFF
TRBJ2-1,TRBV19,CASSPRVSGFYNEQFF
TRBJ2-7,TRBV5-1,CASSFKTSGTPTYEQYF
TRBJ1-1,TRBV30,CAWSVMAANTEAFF
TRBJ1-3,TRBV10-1,CASSPLSFPGNTIYF
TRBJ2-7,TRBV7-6,CASSPKVGAFSDEQYF
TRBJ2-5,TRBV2,CASSVYRGQGETQYF
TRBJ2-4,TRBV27,CASSLRALAGGRYIQYF
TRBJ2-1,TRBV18,CASSPREGGSYNEQFF